A selection of T cell receptor beta chains follows, all from one sample in a study of blood T cell repertoires in COVID-19. The repertoire was sequenced with immunoSEQ multiplex PCR; TCRdb's copy has only in-frame clones and lacks some. The table has 100,000 to 150,000 clones, around 76% seen once. The specimen was peripheral blood. All receptors derive from a man aged 55 to 70 with acute or convalescent COVID-19. Both conserved end residues are part of each CDR3. Each record gives: J gene, CDR3 length, V gene, CDR3 protein.

TRBJ2-4,14,TRBV27,CASSLGFAKNIQYF
TRBJ2-2,15,TRBV7-2,CASSLRPTSGGELFF
TRBJ2-6,17,TRBV7-3,CASSLGLAGVGANVLTF
TRBJ1-1,14,TRBV27,CASSLLTGGLGAFF
TRBJ2-7,14,TRBV9,CASRAGTGIYEQYF
TRBJ2-2,17,TRBV7-2,CASSKELAGANTGELFF
TRBJ2-1,15,TRBV2,CASSDRGRPNNEQFF
TRBJ2-5,13,TRBV5-5,CASSFSAGETQYF
TRBJ2-3,13,TRBV9,CATSGSITDTQYF
TRBJ2-1,15,TRBV9,CASGRRDRDYNEQFF
TRBJ1-1,13,TRBV29-1,CSVDRGGNTEAFF
TRBJ1-1,13,TRBV19,CASSTVGQSEAFF
TRBJ1-6,14,TRBV30,CAWATGTANSPLHF
TRBJ2-2,15,TRBV18,CASSTAAVGTGELFF
TRBJ2-6,15,TRBV19,CASSNQGAGANVLTF
TRBJ2-3,15,TRBV14,CASSPTGVSTDTQYF
TRBJ2-2,13,TRBV30,CAWSVIAAGELFF
TRBJ2-1,14,TRBV7-9,CASSQRDAYNEQFF
TRBJ1-1,12,TRBV6-5,CASRRVMGAAFF
TRBJ1-2,16,TRBV7-9,CASSLDGRGSGDGYTF